These T cell receptor beta chains were read from a single sample in a study of cytomegalovirus exposure and HLA in healthy donors. Using immunoSEQ multiplex PCR, the repertoire was profiled, and TCRdb retains in-frame clones only, with some absent. The data hold approximately 110,000 clones, with about 83% observed a single time. Sequencing was performed on PBMCs. The receptor source for this set is a man aged 18-30 years in good health and CMV-seronegative. CDR3s include the opening cysteine and the closing phenylalanine or tryptophan. D genes are given only for firm matches. Expanded clones get a size class; other rows say once, few or many, or leave the size out.

j_gene: TRBJ2-3
v_gene: TRBV7-8
abundance: NA
d_gene: TRBD2
CDR3nt: TGTGCCAGCAGCTGGGGCGGGAGTGAGTTTGGAGATACGCAGTATTTT
CDR3aa: CASSWGGSEFGDTQYF

j_gene: TRBJ2-3
v_gene: TRBV27
abundance: NA
d_gene: TRBD2
CDR3nt: TGTGCCAGCAGACGGGGACTAGCGGGAGTGGCAGATACGCAGTATTTT
CDR3aa: CASRRGLAGVADTQYF

j_gene: TRBJ2-7
v_gene: TRBV7-8
abundance: few
d_gene: TRBD1
CDR3nt: TGTGCCAGCACCGAACCGGACAGGGTCGCCGAGCAGTACTTC
CDR3aa: CASTEPDRVAEQYF

j_gene: TRBJ2-2
v_gene: TRBV6-6
abundance: NA
d_gene: NA
CDR3nt: TGTGCCAGCAGTCCCCAGGGGGGCGGGGAGCTGTTTTTT
CDR3aa: CASSPQGGGELFF

j_gene: TRBJ1-2
v_gene: TRBV28
abundance: NA
d_gene: TRBD1
CDR3nt: TGTGCCAGCAGCCGGGACAGTATCTATGGTTACACCTTC
CDR3aa: CASSRDSIYGYTF

j_gene: TRBJ2-3
v_gene: TRBV5-4
abundance: NA
d_gene: TRBD1
CDR3nt: TGTGCCAGCAGCCCCCCACAGGGGACCCCCACAGATACGCAGTATTTT
CDR3aa: CASSPPQGTPTDTQYF

j_gene: TRBJ2-2
v_gene: TRBV5-1
abundance: NA
d_gene: NA
CDR3nt: TGCGCCAGCTCGAGGCTTAACACCGGGGAGCTGTTTTTT
CDR3aa: CASSRLNTGELFF

j_gene: TRBJ1-1
v_gene: TRBV28
abundance: NA
d_gene: NA
CDR3nt: TGTGCCAGCAGTGGGGGGAGCTTGTACCGGAACACTGAAGCTTTCTTT
CDR3aa: CASSGGSLYRNTEAFF

j_gene: TRBJ2-7
v_gene: TRBV6-1
abundance: once
d_gene: NA
CDR3nt: TGTGCCAGCAGTGAAGTCTGGACAGACTACGAGCAGTACTTC
CDR3aa: CASSEVWTDYEQYF

j_gene: TRBJ1-1
v_gene: TRBV5-1
abundance: NA
d_gene: NA
CDR3nt: TGCGCCAGCAGCTCCGGTAGTACGGGGAACACTGAAGCTTTCTTT
CDR3aa: CASSSGSTGNTEAFF

j_gene: TRBJ2-3
v_gene: TRBV11-2
abundance: NA
d_gene: TRBD2
CDR3nt: TGTGCCAGCAGCACCTGGACTAGCGGGATGGCAGATACGCAGTATTTT
CDR3aa: CASSTWTSGMADTQYF

j_gene: TRBJ2-5
v_gene: TRBV6-4
abundance: NA
d_gene: TRBD2
CDR3nt: TGTGCCAGCAGTTCCGGACTAGCGGGAGAATTCGGAGAGACCCAGTACTTC
CDR3aa: CASSSGLAGEFGETQYF

j_gene: TRBJ1-2
v_gene: TRBV27
abundance: NA
d_gene: NA
CDR3nt: TGTGCCAGCAGTTTTCGACAGAACTATGGCTACACCTTC
CDR3aa: CASSFRQNYGYTF

j_gene: TRBJ2-2
v_gene: TRBV9
abundance: NA
d_gene: NA
CDR3nt: TGTGCCAGCAGCAGAGATTCCCCCGGGGAGCCGTTTTTT
CDR3aa: CASSRDSPGEPFF

j_gene: TRBJ2-7
v_gene: TRBV12-2
abundance: NA
d_gene: NA
CDR3nt: TGTGCAAGTTATTACGAGCAGTACTTC
CDR3aa: CASYYEQYF

j_gene: TRBJ2-3
v_gene: TRBV2
abundance: NA
d_gene: TRBD2
CDR3nt: TGTGCCAGCAGTAAGGACGCGGGAGTGACAGATACGCAGTATTTT
CDR3aa: CASSKDAGVTDTQYF

j_gene: TRBJ1-6
v_gene: TRBV30
abundance: NA
d_gene: NA
CDR3nt: TGTGCCTGGAGCCAAGGGAGGGGACTTTCGCGGTCACCCCTCCACTTT
CDR3aa: CAWSQGRGLSRSPLHF

j_gene: TRBJ2-1
v_gene: TRBV2
abundance: NA
d_gene: TRBD1
CDR3nt: TGTGCCAGCAGTCATTTTACCTCTTCCCGGGACAGCTCCTACAATGAGCAGTTCTTC
CDR3aa: CASSHFTSSRDSSYNEQFF

j_gene: TRBJ1-2
v_gene: TRBV19
abundance: NA
d_gene: NA
CDR3nt: TGTGCTTCCTCCCCACAGGAAGGGGTAGGCTACACCTTC
CDR3aa: CASSPQEGVGYTF

j_gene: TRBJ1-1
v_gene: TRBV6-6
abundance: NA
d_gene: NA
CDR3nt: TGTGCCAGCAGTTACTCGACGGGACTTCTCTCTGAAGCTTTCTTT
CDR3aa: CASSYSTGLLSEAFF

j_gene: TRBJ1-2
v_gene: TRBV6-4
abundance: NA
d_gene: TRBD1
CDR3nt: TGTGCCAGCAGTGACTCAGGGTCCGGGACAGACTATGGCTACACCTTC
CDR3aa: CASSDSGSGTDYGYTF

j_gene: TRBJ2-7
v_gene: TRBV2
abundance: NA
d_gene: NA
CDR3nt: TGTGCCAGCAGTGGGCCGCCCGACTACGAGCAGTACTTC
CDR3aa: CASSGPPDYEQYF

j_gene: TRBJ2-1
v_gene: TRBV4-3
abundance: once
d_gene: NA
CDR3nt: TGCGCCAGCAGCCAAGATATAGGACTTATAGCGTTGGAGCAGTTCTTC
CDR3aa: CASSQDIGLIALEQFF

j_gene: TRBJ1-2
v_gene: TRBV27
abundance: NA
d_gene: TRBD1
CDR3nt: TGTGCCAGCAGTTTATCAGGGGGCTCCTTCTATGGCTACACCTTC
CDR3aa: CASSLSGGSFYGYTF

j_gene: TRBJ1-2
v_gene: TRBV28
abundance: NA
d_gene: TRBD1
CDR3nt: TGTGCCAGCAGTACCCAACCGACAGGGGCCTATGGCTACACCTTC
CDR3aa: CASSTQPTGAYGYTF

j_gene: TRBJ1-5
v_gene: TRBV7-3
abundance: NA
d_gene: NA
CDR3nt: TGTGCCAGGAGCTTATCCTCGGAGAATAGCAATCAGCCCCAGCATTTT
CDR3aa: CARSLSSENSNQPQHF

j_gene: TRBJ2-1
v_gene: TRBV5-6
abundance: NA
d_gene: TRBD1
CDR3nt: TGTGCCAGCAGCTTGGGGACAGGGGCCTACAATGAGCAGTTCTTC
CDR3aa: CASSLGTGAYNEQFF

j_gene: TRBJ2-3
v_gene: TRBV19
abundance: NA
d_gene: TRBD2
CDR3nt: TGTGCCAGTAGTATAATCGGGAGGGCTAGCACAGATACGCAGTATTTT
CDR3aa: CASSIIGRASTDTQYF

j_gene: TRBJ1-1
v_gene: TRBV19
abundance: NA
d_gene: NA
CDR3nt: TGTGCCAGTAGTATCAACTTGAACCGGCTCGGGGGGAACACTGAAGCTTTCTTT
CDR3aa: CASSINLNRLGGNTEAFF

j_gene: TRBJ2-3
v_gene: TRBV19
abundance: NA
d_gene: TRBD1
CDR3nt: TGTGCCAGTAGTATGACAGGGGCGAGCACAGATACGCAGTATTTT
CDR3aa: CASSMTGASTDTQYF

j_gene: TRBJ2-7
v_gene: TRBV6-6
abundance: NA
d_gene: NA
CDR3nt: TGTGCCACCGCGACAGGGACTTACGAGCAGTACTTC
CDR3aa: CATATGTYEQYF

j_gene: TRBJ1-4
v_gene: TRBV19
abundance: NA
d_gene: NA
CDR3nt: TGTGCCAGTAGTATAGAGGCGGGATATAATGAAAAACTGTTTTTT
CDR3aa: CASSIEAGYNEKLFF

j_gene: TRBJ2-7
v_gene: TRBV10-2
abundance: NA
d_gene: TRBD2
CDR3nt: TGCGCCAGCAGTCGCAGCGGGAGCTCCTACGAGCAGTACTTC
CDR3aa: CASSRSGSSYEQYF

j_gene: TRBJ2-5
v_gene: TRBV5-1
abundance: NA
d_gene: TRBD1
CDR3nt: TGCGCCAGCAGCTTTTGGACAGGCCCAGAGACCCAGTACTTC
CDR3aa: CASSFWTGPETQYF

j_gene: TRBJ2-1
v_gene: TRBV7-6
abundance: NA
d_gene: TRBD2
CDR3nt: TGTGCCAGCAGCGTTAATAGCGGGAGTTACAATGAGCAGTTCTTC
CDR3aa: CASSVNSGSYNEQFF

j_gene: TRBJ1-4
v_gene: TRBV7-9
abundance: NA
d_gene: NA
CDR3nt: TGTGCCAGCACCCGGGGGAGGGGTGAAAAACTGTTTTTT
CDR3aa: CASTRGRGEKLFF

j_gene: TRBJ1-3
v_gene: TRBV18
abundance: NA
d_gene: NA
CDR3nt: TGTGCCAGCTCACCCTCGGGTCGGAACTCTGGAAACACCATATATTTT
CDR3aa: CASSPSGRNSGNTIYF

j_gene: TRBJ2-7
v_gene: TRBV4-1
abundance: NA
d_gene: TRBD1
CDR3nt: TGCGCCAGCAGCCAAGATAGGAGGGACAGGTGGAACTACGAGCAGTACTTC
CDR3aa: CASSQDRRDRWNYEQYF

j_gene: TRBJ1-1
v_gene: TRBV11-3
abundance: NA
d_gene: NA
CDR3nt: TGTGCCAGCAGCTTAGAAGGAGGGGACACTGAAGCTTTCTTT
CDR3aa: CASSLEGGDTEAFF

j_gene: TRBJ1-5
v_gene: TRBV6-5
abundance: NA
d_gene: NA
CDR3nt: TGTGCCAGCAGTTCCTTTCGCGGAATCGGTCAGCCCCAGCATTTT
CDR3aa: CASSSFRGIGQPQHF

j_gene: TRBJ2-7
v_gene: TRBV4-1
abundance: NA
d_gene: NA
CDR3nt: TGCGCCAGCAGCCAAGTATCCTTTCCCTACGAGCAGTACTTC
CDR3aa: CASSQVSFPYEQYF

j_gene: TRBJ1-2
v_gene: TRBV5-1
abundance: NA
d_gene: NA
CDR3nt: TGCGCCAGCAGCTTGGGGACAGATCCTACCCACTATGGCTACACCTTC
CDR3aa: CASSLGTDPTHYGYTF

j_gene: TRBJ1-1
v_gene: TRBV6-5
abundance: NA
d_gene: NA
CDR3nt: TGTGCCAGCACCCGAGGTGGGGAGGCTGAAGCTTTCTTT
CDR3aa: CASTRGGEAEAFF

j_gene: TRBJ2-7
v_gene: TRBV6-1
abundance: NA
d_gene: NA
CDR3nt: TGTGCCAGCAGTGAAGCCTTAAGGGGATCCTACGAGCAGTACTTC
CDR3aa: CASSEALRGSYEQYF